This entry is about one T cell receptor beta chain. This entry is derived from a study of T cells in Graves' hyperthyroidism and ophthalmopathy. The diagnostic basis comprised clinical symptoms, serum thyroxine and TRAb, thyroid ultrasound and orbital computed tomography. V was pared by 2 bases and J by 5 bases, with 13 bases between. The germline CDR1 and CDR2 sequences are MGHDK and SYGVNS. This CDR3 is built from 15 residues. The investigators amplified TCR beta CDR3 regions from RNA transcripts. The study used the HTBI primer set for a first-round RT-PCR of the TCR CDR3. TCRdb ran MiXCR on the multiplex PCR reads and lists one entry per CDR3 protein. The table has more than 50,000 distinct CDR3 sequences, around half seen once; the top ten hold approximately 13%.

The V and J genes are TRBV25-1 and TRBJ2-1; weak D call: TRBD2 (6 bases). Material for sequencing was blood. The clonotype originates from a woman aged 25 to 39 with Graves' ophthalmopathy. In nucleotides, the CDR3 is TGTGCCAGCAGTGAAACGGGAGCGTTCAACAATGAGCAGTTCTTC. It is translated as CASSETGAFNNEQFF.